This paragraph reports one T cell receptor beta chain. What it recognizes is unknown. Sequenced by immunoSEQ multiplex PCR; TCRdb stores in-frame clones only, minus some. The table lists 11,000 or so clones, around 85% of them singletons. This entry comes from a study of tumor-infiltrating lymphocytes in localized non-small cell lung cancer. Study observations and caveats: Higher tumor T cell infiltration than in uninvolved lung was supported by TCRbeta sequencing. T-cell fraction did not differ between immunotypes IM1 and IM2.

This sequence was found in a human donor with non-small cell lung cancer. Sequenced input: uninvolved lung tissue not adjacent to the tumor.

For the CDR3, the DNA is TGTGCCAGCAGCCAACAACTAGCGGGGTCCGGGACCCAGTACTTC. Translating it yields CASSQQLAGSGTQYF. This sequence joins TRBV14 and TRBJ2-5; 10 bases are shared with TRBD2. Germline assignment: CDR1 SGHDN and CDR2 FVKESK. This CDR3 is 15 amino acids long. The V and J ends lost 2 bases and 7 bases, in that order; junction bases with no gene match: 7.